This T cell receptor (beta chain) derives from a study of blood T cells in healthy people across ages. General study results and limits: Higher naive T cell percentage went strongly together with higher TCR beta diversity. Possibly confounding the expanded clonotype changes was the fact that donor CMV status was unknown.

A J-beta primer mix and a sample-barcoded 5' primer were used in a second PCR of about 7 to 12 cycles. TCRdb independently ran MiXCR on the 5' RACE reads; one entry per CDR3 protein. Of about 1.4 million distinct CDR3 sequences listed, around 59% are singletons. In the case of this clonotype: What it recognizes is unknown.

V was trimmed by 5 bases and J by 2 bases, leaving 10 bases between them. Per the germline V gene, CDR1 is DFQATT and CDR2 is SNEGSKA (reference sequence). This CDR3 region has 12 residues. The chain uses TRBV20-1 and TRBJ2-7; tentatively, D is TRBD1 or TRBD2 (5 bases each). Sequenced input: blood. The source is a man between 18 and 35 years old in good health. DNA for the CDR3: TGCAGTGCTTGGGACCCGCCCTACGAGCAGTACTTC. Residues: CSAWDPPYEQYF.